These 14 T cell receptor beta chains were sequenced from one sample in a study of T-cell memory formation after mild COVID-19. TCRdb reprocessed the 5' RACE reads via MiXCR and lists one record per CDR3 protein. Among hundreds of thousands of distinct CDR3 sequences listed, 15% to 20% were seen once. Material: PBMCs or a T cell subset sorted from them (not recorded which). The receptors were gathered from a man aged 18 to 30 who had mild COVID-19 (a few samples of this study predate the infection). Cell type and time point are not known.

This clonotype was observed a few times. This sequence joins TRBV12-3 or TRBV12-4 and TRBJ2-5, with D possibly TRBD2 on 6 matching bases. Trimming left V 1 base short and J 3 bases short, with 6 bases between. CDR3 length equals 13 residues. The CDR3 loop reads CASSLGEEETQYF. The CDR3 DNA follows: TGTGCCAGCAGTTTAGGGGAGGAAGAGACCCAGTACTTC.

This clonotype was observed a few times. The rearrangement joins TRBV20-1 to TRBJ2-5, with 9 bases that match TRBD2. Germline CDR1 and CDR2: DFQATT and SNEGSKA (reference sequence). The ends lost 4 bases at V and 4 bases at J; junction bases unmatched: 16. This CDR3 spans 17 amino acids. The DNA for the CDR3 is TGCAGTGCTATTAGCGGGGGCCCTAATTCCGGGGGAGAGACCCAGTACTTC. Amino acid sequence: CSAISGGPNSGGETQYF.

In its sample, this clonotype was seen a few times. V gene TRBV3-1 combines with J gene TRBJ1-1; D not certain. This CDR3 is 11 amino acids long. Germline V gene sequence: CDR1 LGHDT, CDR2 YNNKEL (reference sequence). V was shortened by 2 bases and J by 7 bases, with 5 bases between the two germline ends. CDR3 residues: CASSQRSEAFF. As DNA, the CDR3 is TGTGCCAGCAGCCAAAGGAGTGAAGCTTTCTTT.

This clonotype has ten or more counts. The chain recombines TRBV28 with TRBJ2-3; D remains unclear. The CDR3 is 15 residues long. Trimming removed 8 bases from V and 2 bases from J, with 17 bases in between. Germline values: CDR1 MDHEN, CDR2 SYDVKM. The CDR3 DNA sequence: TGTGCCAGCTCGATTGGCGCCAGCTCCACAGATACGCAGTATTTT. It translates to CASSIGASSTDTQYF.

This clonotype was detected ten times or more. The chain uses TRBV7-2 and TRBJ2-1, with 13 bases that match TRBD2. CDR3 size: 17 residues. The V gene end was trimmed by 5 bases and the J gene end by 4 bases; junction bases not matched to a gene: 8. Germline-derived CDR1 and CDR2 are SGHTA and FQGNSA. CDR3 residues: CASSLNPTSGGYNEQFF. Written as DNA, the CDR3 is TGTGCCAGCAGCCTGAATCCGACTAGCGGGGGGTACAATGAGCAGTTCTTC.

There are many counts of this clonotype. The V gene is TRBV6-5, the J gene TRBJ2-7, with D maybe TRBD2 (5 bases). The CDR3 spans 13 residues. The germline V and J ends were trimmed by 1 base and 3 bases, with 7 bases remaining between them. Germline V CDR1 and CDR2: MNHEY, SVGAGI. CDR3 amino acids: CASSYFAGYEQYF. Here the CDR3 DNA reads TGTGCCAGCAGTTACTTCGCGGGCTACGAGCAGTACTTC.

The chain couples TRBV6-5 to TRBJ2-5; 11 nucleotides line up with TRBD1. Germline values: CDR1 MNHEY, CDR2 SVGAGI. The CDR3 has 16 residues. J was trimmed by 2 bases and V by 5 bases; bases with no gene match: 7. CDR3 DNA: TGTGCCAGCAGTCCCGAGGGGACAGGGGGACAAGAGACCCAGTACTTC. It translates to CASSPEGTGGQETQYF.

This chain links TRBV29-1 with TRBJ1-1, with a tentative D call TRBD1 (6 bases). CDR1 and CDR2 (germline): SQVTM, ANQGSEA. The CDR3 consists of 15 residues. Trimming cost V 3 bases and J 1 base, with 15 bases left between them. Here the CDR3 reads CSVDIRQDWNTEAFF. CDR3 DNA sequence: TGCAGCGTTGATATACGACAGGACTGGAACACTGAAGCTTTCTTT.

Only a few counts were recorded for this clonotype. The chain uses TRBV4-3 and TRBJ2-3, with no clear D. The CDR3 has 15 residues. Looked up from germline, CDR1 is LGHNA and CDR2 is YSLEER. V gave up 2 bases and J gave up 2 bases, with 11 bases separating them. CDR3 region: CASSQIKEATDTQYF. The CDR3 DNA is TGCGCCAGCAGCCAAATTAAAGAGGCCACAGATACGCAGTATTTT.

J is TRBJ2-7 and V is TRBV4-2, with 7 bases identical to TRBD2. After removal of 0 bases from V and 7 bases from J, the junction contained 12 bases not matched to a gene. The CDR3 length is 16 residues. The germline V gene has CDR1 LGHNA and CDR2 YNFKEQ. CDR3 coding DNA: TGTGCCAGCAGCCAAGATTCGACCAGGCCAGCGGGGGAGCAGTACTTC. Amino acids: CASSQDSTRPAGEQYF.

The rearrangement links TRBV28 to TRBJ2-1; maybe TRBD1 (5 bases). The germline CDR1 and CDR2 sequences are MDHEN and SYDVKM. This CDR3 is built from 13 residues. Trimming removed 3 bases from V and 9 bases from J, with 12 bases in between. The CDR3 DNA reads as TGTGCCAGCAGTTTTTTGGGGCGCGGTGAGCAGTTCTTC. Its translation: CASSFLGRGEQFF.

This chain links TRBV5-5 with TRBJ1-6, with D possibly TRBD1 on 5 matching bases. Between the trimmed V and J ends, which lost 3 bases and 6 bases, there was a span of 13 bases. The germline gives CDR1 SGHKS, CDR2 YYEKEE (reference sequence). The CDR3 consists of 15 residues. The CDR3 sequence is CASSSRGATNSPLHF. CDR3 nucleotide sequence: TGTGCCAGCAGCTCTCGAGGGGCGACTAATTCACCCCTCCACTTT.

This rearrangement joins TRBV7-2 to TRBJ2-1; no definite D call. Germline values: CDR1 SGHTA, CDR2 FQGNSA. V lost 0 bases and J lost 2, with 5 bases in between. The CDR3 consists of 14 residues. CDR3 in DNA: TGTGCCAGCAGCTTAGCCCGGACCTACAATGAGCAGTTCTTC. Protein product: CASSLARTYNEQFF.

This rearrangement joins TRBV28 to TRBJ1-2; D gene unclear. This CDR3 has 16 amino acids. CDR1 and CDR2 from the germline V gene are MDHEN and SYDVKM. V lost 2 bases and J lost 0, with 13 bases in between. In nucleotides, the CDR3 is TGTGCCAGCAGTTTAGCGAGGCAGGAGCCTAACTATGGCTACACCTTC. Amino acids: CASSLARQEPNYGYTF.